A single sample gave rise to the 27 T cell receptor beta chains below, sequenced in a study of radiation and T cells in renal cell carcinoma. Time point reported: baseline pretreatment blood. Treatment reported: 15 Gy SBRT to primary tumor, nephrectomy 4 weeks later. Generated by immunoSEQ multiplex PCR, the TCRdb table keeps only in-frame clones and is missing some. Among about 22,000 clones listed, over 70% were seen once. Material: blood, obtained from a patient whose treatment included radiotherapy and nephrectomy. The receptor set was obtained from a man in his sixties with renal cell carcinoma.

The rearrangement joins TRBV7-3 to TRBJ2-7; 13 positions match TRBD2. The V segment lost 2 bases and the J segment 2 bases; nucleotides outside the gene matches: 3. The CDR3 is made up of 16 amino acids. CDR1 and CDR2 from the germline V gene are SGHTA and FQGTGA. The CDR3, as DNA: TGTGCCAGCAGCTTAGAGGGGACTAGCGGGACCTACGAGCAGTACTTC. Protein product: CASSLEGTSGTYEQYF.

The rearrangement links TRBV14 to TRBJ1-2, with a weak D call TRBD1 (5 bases). Trimming left V 6 bases short and J 4 bases short, with 21 bases between. From germline, CDR1 is SGHDN and CDR2 FVKESK. CDR3 length: 16 amino acids. The CDR3 loop is CASSPSQGRYSYGYTF. As DNA, the CDR3 is TGTGCCAGCAGTCCAAGTCAGGGTCGGTACAGCTATGGCTACACCTTC.

V is TRBV5-1 and J is TRBJ1-1; D is ambiguous. The CDR3 length is 13 residues. The ends were cut back, 5 bases at V and 0 bases at J, with 8 bases in the middle. From germline, CDR1 is SGHRS and CDR2 YFSETQ. The CDR3 nucleotides read TGCGCCAGCAGGAATGCGCTGAACACTGAAGCTTTCTTT. Translated: CASRNALNTEAFF.

This clone was seen at least ten times. V is TRBV5-1 and J is TRBJ1-3, with 8 bases aligning to TRBD1. The germline CDR1 and CDR2 sequences are SGHRS and YFSETQ. The V segment lost 4 bases and the J segment 3 bases; nucleotides outside the gene matches: 6. The CDR3 sequence is 15 residues long. The CDR3 bases are TGCGCCAGCAGCCTGGGACAGGCAGATGGAAACACCATATATTTT. Amino acid sequence: CASSLGQADGNTIYF.

This clone occurred a few times. J is TRBJ2-1 and V is TRBV15, with 7 bases lining up with TRBD1. CDR1 is LNHNV and CDR2 is YYDKDF in the germline V gene (reference sequence). Trimming took 1 base from V and 10 from J; bases not matched to a gene: 10. The CDR3 runs to 15 residues. The CDR3 reads CATSRVGQVVLEQFF. The CDR3 DNA reads as TGTGCCACCAGCAGAGTCGGACAGGTCGTATTGGAGCAGTTCTTC.

J is TRBJ2-1 and V is TRBV13; D is possibly TRBD2 (6 bases). The V gene lost 1 base and the J gene lost 4 bases, with 11 bases spanning the gap. Germline V gives CDR1 PRHDT, CDR2 FYEKMQ (reference sequence). This CDR3 contains 15 residues. The CDR3 bases are TGTGCCAGCAGCTTAGAAGGGACTCCTTACAATGAGCAGTTCTTC. Its translation: CASSLEGTPYNEQFF. Together with reference TRBV13 and TRBJ2-1, the CDR3 gives the full variable domain: AAGVIQSPRHLIKEKRETATLKCYPIPRHDTVYWYQQGPGQDPQFLISFYEKMQSDKGSIPDRFSAQQFSDYHSELNMSSLELGDSALYFCASSLEGTPYNEQFFGPGTRLTVL.

The chain employs TRBV7-2 and TRBJ2-5; 12 nucleotides match TRBD2. This CDR3 has 16 residues. Trimming took 4 bases from V and 7 from J; bases not matched to a gene: 10. Germline CDR1 SGHTA, CDR2 FQGNSA. In DNA form, the CDR3 reads TGTGCCAGCAGCTCCCGACTAGCGGGAGCAAGGGTGACCCAGTACTTC. Its protein product is CASSSRLAGARVTQYF. The full variable domain, rest sourced from reference TRBV7-2 and TRBJ2-5, is GAGVSQSPSNKVTEKGKDVELRCDPISGHTALYWYRQSLGQGLEFLIYFQGNSAPDKSGLPSDRFSAERTGGSVSTLTIQRTQQEDSAVYLCASSSRLAGARVTQYFGPGTRLLVL.

The chain carries TRBV13 and TRBJ1-4; the D gene is possibly TRBD1 (6 bases). Trimming left V 6 bases short and J 8 bases short, with 13 bases between. The CDR3 contains 13 residues. CDR1 is PRHDT and CDR2 is FYEKMQ in the germline V gene (reference sequence). CDR3 in amino acids: CASRIGGHEKLFF. The CDR3, as DNA: TGTGCCAGCAGGATCGGGGGGCACGAAAAACTGTTTTTT.

J is TRBJ1-4 and V is TRBV18, with D hard to call. The germline V gene has CDR1 KGHSH and CDR2 LQKENI. V lost 3 bases and J 17 bases, leaving 22 bases between the germline ends. The CDR3 loop spans 14 amino acids. CDR3 nucleotide sequence: TGTGCCAGCTCACCTTCAGACTCATTCCGAACATTATTTTTT. It translates to CASSPSDSFRTLFF.

The J gene is TRBJ2-7, the V gene TRBV4-1; 7 bases agree with TRBD2. The CDR3 spans 19 residues. The junction had 19 bases not matched to a gene; V was cut back by 5 bases and J by 0 bases. The germline gives CDR1 MGHRA, CDR2 YSYEKL. The CDR3 coding sequence is TGCGCCAGCAGCAAAGGTGCTAGCGGCCATCAACCCCGCTCCTACGAGCAGTACTTC. Protein product: CASSKGASGHQPRSYEQYF.

This clone came up once. J is TRBJ1-5 and V is TRBV27, with D possibly TRBD1 on 5 matching bases. Germline CDR1 reads MNHEY; CDR2 reads SMNVEV (reference sequence). Trimming took off 5 bases at V and 9 bases at J, with 11 bases between the two ends. The CDR3 totals 12 residues. The CDR3 DNA is TGTGCCAGCAGTCTGTCGGGGGGGCCCCAGCATTTT. It yields the protein CASSLSGGPQHF.

The chain joins TRBV5-1 to TRBJ2-7; tentative D call: TRBD2 (6 bases). CDR1 and CDR2 from the germline V gene are SGHRS and YFSETQ. The CDR3 consists of 15 residues. With 7 bases removed from V and 0 bases from J, the gap between germline ends came to 17 bases. The CDR3 protein is CASGPGSPSSYEQYF. CDR3 bases: TGCGCCAGCGGCCCCGGGAGTCCGAGCTCCTACGAGCAGTACTTC. Based on the CDR3 plus reference TRBV5-1 and TRBJ2-7, the full variable domain is KAGVTQTPRYLIKTRGQQVTLSCSPISGHRSVSWYQQTPGQGLQFLFEYFSETQRNKGNFPGRFSGRQFSNSRSEMNVSTLELGDSALYLCASGPGSPSSYEQYFGPGTRLTVT.

This chain connects TRBV13 to TRBJ2-5, with D possibly matching TRBD1 (6 bases). The CDR3 spans 13 residues. Germline CDR1 and CDR2: PRHDT and FYEKMQ (reference sequence). The V end was cut by 5 bases, the J end by 4 bases, with 11 bases between. This CDR3 reads CASSPGTSETQYF. CDR3 nucleotides: TGTGCCAGCAGCCCAGGGACATCAGAGACCCAGTACTTC.

J is TRBJ2-2 and V is TRBV4-3; the D is unclear. Per germline, CDR1 LGHNA and CDR2 YSLEER. With 0 bases removed from V and 7 bases from J, the gap between germline ends came to 9 bases. The CDR3 totals 14 residues. Written as DNA, the CDR3 is TGCGCCAGCAGCCAAGAAAACGTCGGCGGGGAGCTGTTTTTT. It is translated as CASSQENVGGELFF.

The chain carries TRBV27 and TRBJ2-5; no clear D gene. With 2 bases removed from V and 7 bases from J, the gap between germline ends came to 11 bases. Germline V gene sequence: CDR1 MNHEY, CDR2 SMNVEV (reference sequence). This CDR3 has 13 amino acids. The CDR3 reads CASSLVRYRTQYF. The CDR3 DNA reads as TGTGCCAGCAGTTTAGTTAGGTACCGGACCCAGTACTTC.

V gene TRBV7-9 combines with J gene TRBJ1-5; D may be TRBD1 (5 bases). Germline loops: CDR1 SEHNR, CDR2 FQNEAQ (reference sequence). The CDR3 contains 15 residues. Trimming took off 0 bases at V and 0 bases at J, with 6 bases between the two ends. CDR3 protein: CASSLAGGSNQPQHF. The DNA for the CDR3 is TGTGCCAGCAGCTTAGCCGGGGGTAGCAATCAGCCCCAGCATTTT.

This chain joins TRBV10-2 and TRBJ2-2; TRBD2 matches at 7 bases. This CDR3 has 15 residues. Germline V CDR1 and CDR2: WSHSY, SAAADI. J gave up 5 bases and V 3 bases, and 6 bases lay outside the gene matches. In DNA form, the CDR3 reads TGCGCCAGCAGTGATTGGGCTAGCGGAACCGGGGAGCTGTTTTTT. Its translation is CASSDWASGTGELFF.

This rearrangement joins TRBV7-3 to TRBJ2-2; 7 bases align to TRBD1. This CDR3 has 14 residues. Germline lookup yields CDR1 SGHTA and CDR2 FQGTGA. The ends lost 3 bases at V and 4 bases at J; junction bases unmatched: 2. CDR3: CASSFSGGTGELFF. For the CDR3, the DNA is TGTGCCAGCAGCTTCTCAGGGGGCACCGGGGAGCTGTTTTTT.

The chain carries TRBV18 and TRBJ1-1, with unresolved D. CDR1 KGHSH and CDR2 LQKENI come from the germline V gene. The CDR3 is 15 amino acids. V dropped 3 bases and J dropped 5 bases, with 16 bases sitting between them. CDR3 protein: CASSPRSGMDTEAFF. The CDR3 DNA sequence: TGTGCCAGCTCACCTAGATCCGGCATGGATACTGAAGCTTTCTTT.

The chain recombines TRBV11-2 with TRBJ1-3; 7 bases are a match to TRBD1. Trimming removed 3 bases from V and 4 bases from J; junction bases left unmatched: 6. Germline CDR1 SGHAT, CDR2 FQNNGV. This CDR3 region has 15 residues. The CDR3 is CASSLEGAGGNTIYF. CDR3 coding DNA: TGTGCCAGCAGCTTGGAGGGGGCCGGAGGAAACACCATATATTTT.

This clone came up a few times. This chain connects TRBV18 to TRBJ1-2; possibly TRBD1 for D (5 bases). Germline CDR1 is KGHSH and CDR2 is LQKENI. Trimming cost V 3 bases and J 4 bases, with 15 bases left between them. The CDR3 covers 15 residues. Here the CDR3 reads CASSPQVTGTYGYTF. The CDR3 region has the DNA TGTGCCAGCTCACCGCAAGTTACAGGAACCTATGGCTACACCTTC. Full variable domain (rest looked up from reference TRBV18 and TRBJ1-2): NAGVMQNPRHLVRRRGQEARLRCSPMKGHSHVYWYRQLPEEGLKFMVYLQKENIIDESGMPKERFSAEFPKEGPSILRIQQVVRGDSAAYFCASSPQVTGTYGYTFGSGTRLTVV.

The genes are TRBV4-3 and TRBJ2-7; D is uncertain. Germline CDR1 LGHNA, CDR2 YSLEER. V dropped 1 base and J dropped 2 bases, with 9 bases sitting between them. This CDR3 has 14 residues. CDR3: CASSQVVGPYEQYF. The DNA of the CDR3 is TGCGCCAGCAGCCAAGTCGTCGGTCCCTACGAGCAGTACTTC.

This CDR3 is CASSFGQTSSGNTIYF. Written as DNA, the CDR3 is TGCGCCAGCTCATTCGGGCAGACGAGCTCTGGAAACACCATATATTTT. V and J are TRBV5-1 and TRBJ1-3, with D hard to call. This CDR3 comprises 16 residues. From germline, CDR1 is SGHRS and CDR2 YFSETQ. V gave up 7 bases and J gave up 0 bases, with 17 bases separating them.

The V call is TRBV27, the J call TRBJ2-3; TRBD1 might be the D (5 bases). This CDR3 spans 15 amino acids. Germline assignment: CDR1 MNHEY and CDR2 SMNVEV (reference sequence). V lost 7 bases and J lost 4, with 18 bases in between. CDR3 protein: CASNWYGQGADTQYF. The CDR3 DNA is TGTGCCAGCAATTGGTATGGGCAGGGTGCAGATACGCAGTATTTT.

This chain joins TRBV7-2 and TRBJ2-5; 12 bases are a match to TRBD2. The CDR3 has 18 amino acids. The germline gives CDR1 SGHTA, CDR2 FQGNSA. V shed 2 bases, J shed 2 bases, and the junction held 9 bases outside the gene matches. The CDR3 spells CASSLPPGTSGLQETQYF. The CDR3 DNA sequence: TGTGCCAGCAGCTTACCTCCCGGGACTAGCGGGCTACAAGAGACCCAGTACTTC.

This chain joins TRBV5-6 and TRBJ2-6; the D gene is possibly TRBD2 (6 bases). This CDR3 region has 16 residues. V was trimmed by 0 bases and J by 0 bases, leaving 7 bases between them. Per the germline V gene, CDR1 is SGHDT and CDR2 is YYEEEE. The CDR3 sequence: CASSLVDYSGANVLTF. The DNA of the CDR3 is TGTGCCAGCAGCTTGGTGGACTACTCTGGGGCCAACGTCCTGACTTTC.

This clone qualifies as large. The chain joins TRBV7-9 to TRBJ1-4, with D perhaps TRBD1 (6 bases). The CDR3 has 15 amino acids. CDR1 and CDR2 from the germline V gene are SEHNR and FQNEAQ (reference sequence). Trimming left V 5 bases short and J 8 bases short, with 18 bases between. CDR3 nucleotide sequence: TGTGCCAGCAGCGCCCCGTCCAGGGGCGAGGAAAAACTGTTTTTT. Its protein is CASSAPSRGEEKLFF.